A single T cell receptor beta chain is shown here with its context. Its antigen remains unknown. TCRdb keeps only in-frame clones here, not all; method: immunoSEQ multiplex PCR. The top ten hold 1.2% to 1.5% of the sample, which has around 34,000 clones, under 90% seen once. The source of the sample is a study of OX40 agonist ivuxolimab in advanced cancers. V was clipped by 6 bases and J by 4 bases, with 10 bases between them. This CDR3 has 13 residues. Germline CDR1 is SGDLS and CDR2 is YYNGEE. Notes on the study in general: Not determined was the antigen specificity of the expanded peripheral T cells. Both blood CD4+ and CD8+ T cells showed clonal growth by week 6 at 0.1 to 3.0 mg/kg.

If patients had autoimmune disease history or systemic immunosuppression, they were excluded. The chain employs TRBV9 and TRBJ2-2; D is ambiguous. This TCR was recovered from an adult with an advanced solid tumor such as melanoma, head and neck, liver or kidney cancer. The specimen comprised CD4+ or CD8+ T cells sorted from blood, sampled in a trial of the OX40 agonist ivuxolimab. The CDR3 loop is CASTRLGTGELFF. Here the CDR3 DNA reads TGTGCCAGCACACGGCTCGGCACCGGGGAGCTGTTTTTT.